This TCR beta chain is drawn from a study of cytomegalovirus exposure and HLA in healthy donors. Turning to the study itself: Prior work identified about 120 million unique TCR beta sequences in some 200 million T cells.

It was with 60 Vbeta and 13 Jbeta primers that the PCR ran. The table came from immunoSEQ multiplex PCR; TCRdb's copy has only in-frame clones and leaves some out. The sample lists around 200,000 clones; 75% to 85% were seen once. Overall study results and limits: With later analysis, a missense DCLRE1C variant became linked to TCR beta V- and J-gene trimming. The number of N-insertions in an Asian-associated ancestry cluster was reportedly below the approximately 700-donor mean in a later analysis.

Germline loops: CDR1 SGHVS, CDR2 FQNEAQ. The CDR3 runs 14 residues. Concerning this clone itself: Its antigen is not known. Sequence at one end of the junction differs from germline and may be a read error.

The chain has TRBV7-8 and TRBJ1-1; 7 bases are a match to TRBD1. The source is a woman aged 45-65 years in good health and CMV-seronegative. What was sequenced was PBMCs. CDR3 sequence: CARSFRQGLGEAFF. As DNA, the CDR3 is TGTGCCAGAAGCTTTAGACAGGGACTTGGTGAAGCTTTCTTT.